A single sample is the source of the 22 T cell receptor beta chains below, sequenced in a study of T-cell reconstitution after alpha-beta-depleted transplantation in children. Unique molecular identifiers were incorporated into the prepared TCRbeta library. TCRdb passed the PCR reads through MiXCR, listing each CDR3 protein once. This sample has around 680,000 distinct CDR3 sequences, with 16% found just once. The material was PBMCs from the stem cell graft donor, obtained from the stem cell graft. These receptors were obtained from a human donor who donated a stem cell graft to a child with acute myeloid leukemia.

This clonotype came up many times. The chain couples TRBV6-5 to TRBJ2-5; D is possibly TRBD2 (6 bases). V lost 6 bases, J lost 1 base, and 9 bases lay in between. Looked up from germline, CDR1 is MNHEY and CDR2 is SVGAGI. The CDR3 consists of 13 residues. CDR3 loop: CASSMTSQETQYF. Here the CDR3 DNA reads TGTGCCAGCAGCATGACTAGCCAAGAGACCCAGTACTTC.

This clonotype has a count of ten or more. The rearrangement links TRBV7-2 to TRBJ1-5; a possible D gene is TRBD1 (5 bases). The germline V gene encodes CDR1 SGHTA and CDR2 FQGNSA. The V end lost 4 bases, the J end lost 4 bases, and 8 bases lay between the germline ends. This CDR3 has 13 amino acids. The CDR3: CASSSGRNQPQHF. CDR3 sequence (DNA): TGTGCCAGCAGCTCAGGGAGGAATCAGCCCCAGCATTTT. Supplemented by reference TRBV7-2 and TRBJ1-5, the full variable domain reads GAGVSQSPSNKVTEKGKDVELRCDPISGHTALYWYRQSLGQGLEFLIYFQGNSAPDKSGLPSDRFSAERTGGSVSTLTIQRTQQEDSAVYLCASSSGRNQPQHFGDGTRLSIL.

The chain's CDR3 is CASSYSAGGGGYTF. CDR3 nucleotide sequence: TGTGCCAGCAGTTACTCAGCAGGGGGCGGTGGCTACACCTTC. This chain uses TRBV6-5 with TRBJ1-2, with TRBD1 identical over 8 bases. The CDR3 is 14 amino acids. Germline CDR1 MNHEY, CDR2 SVGAGI. V trimming: 0 bases; J trimming: 7 bases; junction bases outside the gene matches: 4.

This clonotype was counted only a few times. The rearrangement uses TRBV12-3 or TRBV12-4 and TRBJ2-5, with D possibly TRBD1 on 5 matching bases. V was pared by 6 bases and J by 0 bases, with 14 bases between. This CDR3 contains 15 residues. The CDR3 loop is CASSPSDSHQETQYF. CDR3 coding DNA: TGTGCCAGCAGCCCCTCTGACAGTCACCAAGAGACCCAGTACTTC.

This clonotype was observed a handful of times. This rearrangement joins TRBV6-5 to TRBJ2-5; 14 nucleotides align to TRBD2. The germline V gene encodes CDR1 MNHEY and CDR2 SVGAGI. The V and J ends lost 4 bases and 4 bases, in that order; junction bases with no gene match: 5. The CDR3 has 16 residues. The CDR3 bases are TGTGCCAGCAGTTTATTTGGACTAGCGGGGGGAGAGACCCAGTACTTC. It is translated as CASSLFGLAGGETQYF.

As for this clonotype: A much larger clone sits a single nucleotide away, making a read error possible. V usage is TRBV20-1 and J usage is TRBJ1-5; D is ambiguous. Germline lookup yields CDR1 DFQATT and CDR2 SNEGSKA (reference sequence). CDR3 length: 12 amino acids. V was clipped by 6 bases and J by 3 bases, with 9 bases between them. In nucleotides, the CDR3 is TGCAGTGCACGGATAATCAATCAGCCCCAGCATTTT. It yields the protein CSARIINQPQHF.

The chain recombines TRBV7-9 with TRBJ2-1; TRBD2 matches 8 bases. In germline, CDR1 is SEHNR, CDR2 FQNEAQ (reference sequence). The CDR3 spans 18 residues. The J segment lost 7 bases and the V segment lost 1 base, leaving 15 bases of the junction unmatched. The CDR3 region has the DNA TGTGCCAGCAGCTTAGGTGAAGGCGGGGGGACCTATCGAAATGAGCAGTTCTTC. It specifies CASSLGEGGGTYRNEQFF.

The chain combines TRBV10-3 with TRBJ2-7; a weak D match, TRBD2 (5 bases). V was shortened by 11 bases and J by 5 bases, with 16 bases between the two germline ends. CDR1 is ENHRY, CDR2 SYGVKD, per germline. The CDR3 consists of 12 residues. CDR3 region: CALHGGFNEQYV. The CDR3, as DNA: TGTGCCCTTCACGGAGGATTTAACGAGCAGTACGTC.

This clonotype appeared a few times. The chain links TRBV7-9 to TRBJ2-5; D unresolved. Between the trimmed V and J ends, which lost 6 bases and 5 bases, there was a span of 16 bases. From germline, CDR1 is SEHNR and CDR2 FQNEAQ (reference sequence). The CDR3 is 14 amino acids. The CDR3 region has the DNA TGTGCCAGCAGTAAGGTGGATCGATCGGAGACCCAGTACTTC. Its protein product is CASSKVDRSETQYF.

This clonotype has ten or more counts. The CDR3 region has the DNA TGTGCCAGCAGTGAGGATGTGTACAGGGGGAGCGAAAAACTGTTTTTT. Its translation is CASSEDVYRGSEKLFF. This chain uses TRBV25-1 with TRBJ1-4; 8 bases align to TRBD1. The CDR3 length is 16 residues. Germline V gene lookup returns CDR1 MGHDK and CDR2 SYGVNS. The V segment lost 3 bases and the J segment 8 bases; nucleotides outside the gene matches: 11.

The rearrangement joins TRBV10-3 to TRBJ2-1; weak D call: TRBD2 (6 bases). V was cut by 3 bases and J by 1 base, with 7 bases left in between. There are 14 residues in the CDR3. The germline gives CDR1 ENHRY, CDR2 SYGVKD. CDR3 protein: CAISDRESYNEQFF. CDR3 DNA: TGTGCCATCAGTGACCGGGAGTCCTACAATGAGCAGTTCTTC.

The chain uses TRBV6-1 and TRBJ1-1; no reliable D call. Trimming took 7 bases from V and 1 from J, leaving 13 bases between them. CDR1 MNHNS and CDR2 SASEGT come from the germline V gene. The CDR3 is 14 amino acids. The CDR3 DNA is TGTGCCAGCAACCCCCCCAGGCCGAACACTGAAGCTTTCTTT. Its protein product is CASNPPRPNTEAFF.

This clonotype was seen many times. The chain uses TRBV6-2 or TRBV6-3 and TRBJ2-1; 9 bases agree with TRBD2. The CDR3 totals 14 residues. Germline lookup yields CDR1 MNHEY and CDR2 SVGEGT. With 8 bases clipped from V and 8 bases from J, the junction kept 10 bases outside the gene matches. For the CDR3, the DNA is TGTGCCAGCTGGCGGGTAGCGGGGGTGGATGAGCAGTTCTTC. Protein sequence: CASWRVAGVDEQFF.

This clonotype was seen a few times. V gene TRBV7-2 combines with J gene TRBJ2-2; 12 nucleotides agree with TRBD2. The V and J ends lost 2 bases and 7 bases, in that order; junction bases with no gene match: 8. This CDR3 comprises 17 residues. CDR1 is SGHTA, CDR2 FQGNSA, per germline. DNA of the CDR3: TGTGCCAGCAGCTTATCGGCTAGCGGGGGGGCGAACGGGGAGCTGTTTTTT. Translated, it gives CASSLSASGGANGELFF.

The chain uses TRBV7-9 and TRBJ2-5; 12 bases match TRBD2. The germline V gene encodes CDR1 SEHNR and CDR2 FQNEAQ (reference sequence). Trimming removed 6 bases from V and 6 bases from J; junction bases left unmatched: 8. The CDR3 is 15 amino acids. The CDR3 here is CASSQTSGGTKTQYF. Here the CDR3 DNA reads TGTGCCAGCAGTCAAACTAGCGGGGGGACGAAGACCCAGTACTTC.

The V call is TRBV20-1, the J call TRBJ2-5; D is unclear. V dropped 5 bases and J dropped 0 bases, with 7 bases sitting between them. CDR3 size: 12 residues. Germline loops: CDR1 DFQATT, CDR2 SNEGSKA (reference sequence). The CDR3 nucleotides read TGCAGTGCTTTAGTGTACCAAGAGACCCAGTACTTC. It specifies CSALVYQETQYF.

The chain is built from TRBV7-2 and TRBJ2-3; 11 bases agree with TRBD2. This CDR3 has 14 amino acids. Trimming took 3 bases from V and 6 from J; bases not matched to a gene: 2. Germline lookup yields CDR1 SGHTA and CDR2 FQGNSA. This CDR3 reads CASSLRTSGDTQYF. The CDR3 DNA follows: TGTGCCAGCAGCTTGAGGACTAGCGGGGATACGCAGTATTTT.

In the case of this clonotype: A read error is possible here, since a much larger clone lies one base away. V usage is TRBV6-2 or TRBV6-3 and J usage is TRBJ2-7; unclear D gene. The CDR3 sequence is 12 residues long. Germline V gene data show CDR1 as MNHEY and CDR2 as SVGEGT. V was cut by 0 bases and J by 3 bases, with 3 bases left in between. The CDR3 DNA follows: TGTGCCAGCAGTTACTCGATCTACGAGCAGTACTTC. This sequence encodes CASSYSIYEQYF.

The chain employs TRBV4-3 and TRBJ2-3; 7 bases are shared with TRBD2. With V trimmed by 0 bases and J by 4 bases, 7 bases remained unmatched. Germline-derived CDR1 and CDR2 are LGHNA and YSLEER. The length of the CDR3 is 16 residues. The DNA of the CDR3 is TGCGCCAGCAGCCAAGAGTTTCGGGAGGTTCCAGATACGCAGTATTTT. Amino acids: CASSQEFREVPDTQYF.

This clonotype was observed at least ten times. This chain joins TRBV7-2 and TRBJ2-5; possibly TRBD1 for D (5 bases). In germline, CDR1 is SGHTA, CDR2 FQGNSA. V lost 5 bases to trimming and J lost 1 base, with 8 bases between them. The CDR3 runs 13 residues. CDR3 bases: TGTGCCAGCAGCGTCGACAGCCAAGAGACCCAGTACTTC. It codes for CASSVDSQETQYF.

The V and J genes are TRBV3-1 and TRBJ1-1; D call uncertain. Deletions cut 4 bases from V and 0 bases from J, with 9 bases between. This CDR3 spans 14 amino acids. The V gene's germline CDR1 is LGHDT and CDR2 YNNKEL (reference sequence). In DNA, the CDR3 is TGTGCCAGCAGCCTTGAACACTTGAACACTGAAGCTTTCTTT. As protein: CASSLEHLNTEAFF. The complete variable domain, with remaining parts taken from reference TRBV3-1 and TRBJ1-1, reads DTAVSQTPKYLVTQMGNDKSIKCEQNLGHDTMYWYKQDSKKFLKIMFSYNNKELIINETVPNRFSPKSPDKAHLNLHINSLELGDSAVYFCASSLEHLNTEAFFGQGTRLTVV.

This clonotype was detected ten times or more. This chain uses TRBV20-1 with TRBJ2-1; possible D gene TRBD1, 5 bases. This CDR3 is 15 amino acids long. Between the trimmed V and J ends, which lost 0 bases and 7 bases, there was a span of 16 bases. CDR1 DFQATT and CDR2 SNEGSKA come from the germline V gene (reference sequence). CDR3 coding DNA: TGCAGTGCTAGAGACATGGCCAGGGCGCTGAATGAGCAGTTCTTC. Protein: CSARDMARALNEQFF.